The next 12 T cell receptor beta chains were all read from a single sample in a study of human T cells and chemical hapten exposure. Each CDR3 protein is one row after TCRdb ran MiXCR on the 5' RACE reads. The profile shows 110,000 or so distinct CDR3 sequences, roughly a fifth of them singletons. Unfractionated whole blood was the source from which total RNA was extracted. The receptors shown here come from a human donor in good health.

Only a few counts were recorded for this clonotype. The gene calls are TRBV4-1 and TRBJ1-6; D is ambiguous. The CDR3 length is 16 residues. Trimming removed 6 bases from V and 8 bases from J, with 20 bases in between. From germline, CDR1 is MGHRA and CDR2 YSYEKL. The CDR3 DNA is TGCGCCAGCAGGGCGGCGCTTACCCACGTGGATTCACCCCTCCACTTT. It encodes CASRAALTHVDSPLHF.

This clonotype was counted between two and nine times. This sequence joins TRBV5-1 and TRBJ2-3; D is perhaps TRBD1 or TRBD2 (6 bases each). The CDR3 consists of 13 residues. The germline V gene encodes CDR1 SGHRS and CDR2 YFSETQ. The V gene lost 7 bases and the J gene lost 3 bases, with 12 bases spanning the gap. CDR3 protein: CASHRGPTDTQYF. The CDR3 nucleotides are TGCGCCAGCCACCGGGGGCCAACAGATACGCAGTATTTT. Full variable domain (outside the CDR3, taken from reference TRBV5-1 and TRBJ2-3): KAGVTQTPRYLIKTRGQQVTLSCSPISGHRSVSWYQQTPGQGLQFLFEYFSETQRNKGNFPGRFSGRQFSNSRSEMNVSTLELGDSALYLCASHRGPTDTQYFGPGTRLTVL.

The J gene is TRBJ2-3, the V gene TRBV19, with D perhaps matching TRBD1 (6 bases). V lost 4 bases, J lost 2 bases, and 16 bases lay in between. CDR3 length: 16 residues. Germline CDR1 is LNHDA and CDR2 is SQIVND (reference sequence). CDR3 bases: TGTGCCAGTAGTAGGGCCGGTACAGGGAACACAGATACGCAGTATTTT. Amino acids: CASSRAGTGNTDTQYF.

Only a few counts were recorded for this clonotype. V usage is TRBV30 and J usage is TRBJ1-1; no reliable D call. The V gene's germline CDR1 is GTSNPN and CDR2 SVGIG (reference sequence). The CDR3 is 13 amino acids. The V and J ends lost 4 bases and 1 base respectively, with 10 bases between them. CDR3 sequence: CAWNGNPNTEAFF. The CDR3 DNA sequence: TGTGCCTGGAACGGAAACCCGAACACTGAAGCTTTCTTT. Drawing the rest from reference TRBV30 and TRBJ1-1, the complete variable domain is SQTIHQWPATLVQPVGSPLSLECTVEGTSNPNLYWYRQAAGRGLQLLFYSVGIGQISSEVPQNLSASRPQDRQFILSSKKLLLSDSGFYLCAWNGNPNTEAFFGQGTRLTVV.

V usage is TRBV12-3 or TRBV12-4 and J usage is TRBJ2-7; 8 nucleotides match TRBD1. The CDR3 runs 13 residues. J gave up 5 bases and V 4 bases, and 4 bases lay outside the gene matches. The CDR3 region is CASSSWTGHEQYF. The CDR3 DNA reads as TGTGCCAGCAGTTCCTGGACAGGGCACGAGCAGTACTTC.

The rearrangement links TRBV6-1 to TRBJ1-4, with D perhaps TRBD1 (6 bases). In germline, CDR1 is MNHNS, CDR2 SASEGT. Trimming pared 3 bases from V and 3 bases from J, leaving 17 bases between. The CDR3 spans 17 residues. DNA of the CDR3: TGTGCCAGCAGTGATGACAGGAGAGGATGGGCTAATGAAAAACTGTTTTTT. Protein: CASSDDRRGWANEKLFF.

The chain couples TRBV28 to TRBJ1-4; no reliable D call. This CDR3 region has 15 residues. The V end was cut by 3 bases, the J end by 3 bases, with 11 bases between. Germline CDR1 reads MDHEN; CDR2 reads SYDVKM. The CDR3 DNA is TGTGCCAGCAGTTTGTTCCTCGGGGCTAATGAAAAACTGTTTTTT. Amino acid sequence: CASSLFLGANEKLFF.

This clonotype was seen more than once but under ten times. The chain joins TRBV7-2 to TRBJ1-2; D uncertain. V was trimmed by 5 bases and J by 0 bases, leaving 16 bases between them. Per the germline V gene, CDR1 is SGHTA and CDR2 is FQGNSA. The CDR3 sequence is 16 residues long. CDR3 DNA: TGTGCCAGCAGCCCTGCCCTGGGTAACGCTAACTATGGCTACACCTTC. This translates into CASSPALGNANYGYTF.

The chain links TRBV25-1 to TRBJ1-3, with D unclear. The germline gives CDR1 MGHDK, CDR2 SYGVNS. The CDR3 has 12 amino acids. V was shortened by 4 bases and J by 4 bases, with 5 bases between the two germline ends. The CDR3 region is CASSAVGNTIYF. Written as DNA, the CDR3 is TGTGCCAGCAGTGCTGTAGGAAACACCATATATTTT.

This clonotype has just a few counts. The gene calls are TRBV3-1 and TRBJ1-2, with a tentative D call TRBD1 (6 bases). V lost 4 bases and J lost 5, with 14 bases in between. The CDR3 is 14 amino acids. Germline assignment: CDR1 LGHDT and CDR2 YNNKEL (reference sequence). CDR3 protein: CASSRDTRGYGYTF. The CDR3 nucleotides are TGTGCCAGCAGCCGGGACACCCGTGGGTATGGCTACACCTTC.

The rearrangement uses TRBV6-5 and TRBJ1-5; D gene ambiguous. The CDR3 contains 14 residues. Trimming left V 6 bases short and J 0 bases short, with 9 bases between. CDR1 and CDR2 from the germline V gene are MNHEY and SVGAGI. CDR3 region: CASSRSNSNQPQHF. CDR3 in DNA: TGTGCCAGCAGCCGGAGTAATAGCAATCAGCCCCAGCATTTT.

DNA for the CDR3: TGCGCCAGCAGTGGAACTAGCGGGAGACCCTCGGGAGAGACCCAGTACTTC. It translates to CASSGTSGRPSGETQYF. The chain recombines TRBV10-1 with TRBJ2-5, with 11 bases lining up with TRBD2. The trim removed 4 bases at V and 4 bases at J, leaving 11 bases unmatched. This CDR3 is 17 amino acids long. In germline, CDR1 is WNHNN, CDR2 SYGVQD (reference sequence).